The clone carrying this T cell receptor beta chain showed up just once. The target antigen is unknown. The record originates from a study of T cell responses to AZD1222 COVID-19 vaccine. Whole-study results and caveats: Donors skewed white British and female; clonal diversity was possibly underestimated. Spike as a whole was targeted by vaccine-associated CD4 TCRs, dominant at 160-218 and 743-854. Recipients of two AZD1222 doses showed rising Spike-specific TCR breadth and depth.

Repertoires were generated with immunoSEQ multiplex PCR, while TCRdb's copy carries only in-frame clones and drops some. The sample shows about 150,000 clones, about 85% of them seen only once. The J segment lost 1 base and the V segment lost 2 bases, leaving 10 bases of the junction unmatched. This CDR3 is 18 amino acids long. Germline values: CDR1 SGDLS, CDR2 YYNGEE. V gene TRBV9 combines with J gene TRBJ1-3, with 9 bases matching TRBD1. This TCR derives from an adult who had recovered from COVID-19. This specimen was peripheral blood, taken after recovery from COVID-19. The CDR3 protein is CASSVGTGNGVSGNTIYF. The CDR3 region has the DNA TGTGCCAGCAGCGTCGGGACAGGGAATGGAGTATCTGGAAACACCATATATTTT.